A single sample is the source of the 32 T cell receptor beta chains below, sequenced in a study of response to subunit inactivated influenza vaccine. Via MiXCR, TCRdb re-called the RT-PCR reads, giving one row per CDR3 protein. The repertoire holds some 500,000 distinct CDR3 sequences, with 10% to 15% as singletons. The material was PBMCs from blood, obtained roughly 47 days after vaccination. Source of these receptors: a man between 45 and 60 years old who received an inactivated influenza vaccine.

This clonotype was seen more than once but under ten times. The chain uses TRBV4-3 and TRBJ2-7; 11 bases agree with TRBD2. Germline CDR1 reads LGHNA; CDR2 reads YSLEER. This CDR3 comprises 17 residues. V was pared by 0 bases and J by 0 bases, with 4 bases of the junction left unmatched. CDR3 coding DNA: TGCGCCAGCAGCCAAGATGGCACTAGCGGGAGCTCCTACGAGCAGTACTTC. Translation gives CASSQDGTSGSSYEQYF.

Worth noting for this clonotype: Because the CDR3's place on the DNA is in doubt, the DNA is left out and the CDR3 is given as listed by TCRdb. This chain connects TRBV20-1 to TRBJ2-2; the table's D call, TRBD2, has no DNA check behind it. Germline V gives CDR1 DFQATT, CDR2 SNEGSKA (reference sequence). The CDR3 has 16 amino acids, counting both end residues. CDR3 protein: CSARVSRRGVQGSCFF.

The chain recombines TRBV5-1 with TRBJ2-2, with 7 bases fitting TRBD2. The J segment lost 7 bases and the V segment lost 0 bases, leaving 6 bases of the junction unmatched. This CDR3 has 15 amino acids. Germline V gene data show CDR1 as SGHRS and CDR2 as YFSETQ. The chain's CDR3 is CASSLEAGEGGELFF. CDR3 nucleotides: TGCGCCAGCAGCTTGGAGGCGGGAGAGGGCGGGGAGCTGTTTTTT.

This clonotype was seen a handful of times. V gene TRBV4-3 combines with J gene TRBJ2-1; the D is unclear. CDR3 length: 16 amino acids. Trimming cost V 0 bases and J 6 bases, with 15 bases left between them. Germline CDR1 and CDR2: LGHNA and YSLEER. The CDR3 sequence: CASSQEVGPRTNEQFF. CDR3 nucleotide sequence: TGCGCCAGCAGCCAAGAAGTCGGTCCCCGGACCAATGAGCAGTTCTTC.

The chain employs TRBV4-1 and TRBJ2-5; D is perhaps TRBD1 or TRBD2 (6 bases each). Germline V gene sequence: CDR1 MGHRA, CDR2 YSYEKL. V shed 1 base and J shed 3 bases, with 9 bases lying between them. The CDR3 loop spans 14 amino acids. The chain's CDR3 is CASSQGGGKETQYF. The DNA for the CDR3 is TGCGCCAGCAGCCAAGGAGGGGGGAAAGAGACCCAGTACTTC.

This clonotype was seen many times. The V call is TRBV20-1, the J call TRBJ1-2; D gene ambiguous. With 0 bases removed from V and 4 bases from J, the gap between germline ends came to 9 bases. Germline-derived CDR1 and CDR2 are DFQATT and SNEGSKA (reference sequence). The CDR3 length is 13 residues. The CDR3 DNA sequence: TGCAGTGCTAGAGATCAAGGCAGCTATGGCTACACCTTC. It yields the protein CSARDQGSYGYTF.

In this sample, this clonotype turned up many times. V usage is TRBV29-1 and J usage is TRBJ2-5; no firm D call. The CDR3 has 12 amino acids. The V gene's germline CDR1 is SQVTM and CDR2 ANQGSEA. Between the trimmed V and J ends, which lost 4 bases and 3 bases, there was a span of 9 bases. CDR3 bases: TGCAGCGTTGTTCGCCTTGAAGAGACCCAGTACTTC. Its protein product is CSVVRLEETQYF.

This clonotype was observed at least ten times. Here the CDR3 reads CASTRRYGELFF. The CDR3, as DNA: TGTGCCAGCACCCGGCGGTACGGGGAGCTGTTTTTT. The chain combines TRBV12-3 or TRBV12-4 with TRBJ2-2; D gene unclear. The CDR3 has 12 amino acids. V dropped 7 bases and J dropped 7 bases, with 10 bases sitting between them.

Many counts were recorded for this clonotype. This chain connects TRBV15 to TRBJ2-7; no clear D. There are 12 residues in the CDR3. Trimming cost V 4 bases and J 6 bases, with 10 bases left between them. The germline gives CDR1 LNHNV, CDR2 YYDKDF (reference sequence). The CDR3 is CATSNGITEQYF. Here the CDR3 DNA reads TGTGCCACCAGCAATGGGATCACCGAGCAGTACTTC. Combining the CDR3 with reference TRBV15 and TRBJ2-7 gives the whole variable domain DAMVIQNPRYQVTQFGKPVTLSCSQTLNHNVMYWYQQKSSQAPKLLFHYYDKDFNNEADTPDNFQSRRPNTSFCFLDIRSPGLGDTAMYLCATSNGITEQYFGPGTRLTVT.

The chain links TRBV27 to TRBJ2-3; D is perhaps TRBD1 (5 bases). CDR3 length: 17 residues. Looked up from germline, CDR1 is MNHEY and CDR2 is SMNVEV (reference sequence). The V end was cut by 2 bases, the J end by 4 bases, with 19 bases between. CDR3 nucleotide sequence: TGTGCCAGCAGTTTAATCGGCCACAAGGGGCTCGCAGATACGCAGTATTTT. It encodes CASSLIGHKGLADTQYF.

The CDR3 nucleotides are TGCGCCAGCAGCTTGGCCCCGCAGGGGTATGACACCGGGGAGCTGTTTTTT. Translated: CASSLAPQGYDTGELFF. The genes are TRBV5-1 and TRBJ2-2; possible D gene TRBD1, 6 bases. Germline-derived CDR1 and CDR2 are SGHRS and YFSETQ. The CDR3 has 17 residues. The ends were cut back, 0 bases at V and 3 bases at J, with 15 bases in the middle.

A few counts support this clonotype. The chain is built from TRBV7-8 and TRBJ2-7, with TRBD2 matching over 10 bases. V shed 5 bases, J shed 6 bases, and the junction held 13 bases outside the gene matches. The CDR3 loop spans 16 amino acids. Germline CDR1 and CDR2: SGHVS and FQNEAQ. This CDR3 is CASSPAASGRFSEQYF. In DNA form, the CDR3 reads TGTGCCAGCAGCCCAGCTGCTAGCGGGAGATTCAGCGAGCAGTACTTC.

The chain recombines TRBV28 with TRBJ2-4; D might be TRBD1 (6 bases). The CDR3 covers 14 residues. Germline values: CDR1 MDHEN, CDR2 SYDVKM. V dropped 3 bases and J dropped 4 bases, with 10 bases sitting between them. CDR3 nucleotide sequence: TGTGCCAGCAGTTTCGTTACAGGGAAAAACATTCAGTACTTC. The encoded protein is CASSFVTGKNIQYF.

The chain carries TRBV4-3 and TRBJ2-3; D is uncertain. V was shortened by 0 bases and J by 1 base, with 11 bases between the two germline ends. CDR1 LGHNA and CDR2 YSLEER come from the germline V gene. The CDR3 is 16 residues long. CDR3 protein: CASSQDTGLGTDTQYF. The CDR3 coding sequence is TGCGCCAGCAGCCAAGATACGGGTCTGGGCACAGATACGCAGTATTTT.

The rearrangement joins TRBV7-6 to TRBJ2-3, with TRBD2 as a possible D gene (5 bases). Germline assignment: CDR1 SGHVS and CDR2 FNYEAQ. This CDR3 contains 15 residues. V lost 5 bases to trimming and J lost 6 bases, with 18 bases between them. CDR3 amino acids: CASSESGSARDTQYF. In DNA, the CDR3 is TGTGCCAGCAGCGAAAGTGGTAGCGCCCGGGATACGCAGTATTTT. Filled out from reference TRBV7-6 and TRBJ2-3, the complete variable domain reads GAGVSQSPRYKVTKRGQDVALRCDPISGHVSLYWYRQALGQGPEFLTYFNYEAQQDKSGLPNDRFSAERPEGSISTLTIQRTEQRDSAMYRCASSESGSARDTQYFGPGTRLTVL.

The genes are TRBV12-3 or TRBV12-4 and TRBJ2-5, with 8 bases that match TRBD2. Unmatched junction bases numbered 3, after V lost 5 bases and J lost 1 base. The CDR3 totals 14 residues. DNA of the CDR3: TGTGCCAGCAGTGTTACTAGCGGCCAAGAGACCCAGTACTTC. Translated, it gives CASSVTSGQETQYF.

The table lists this clonotype with a few counts. The V and J genes are TRBV5-6 and TRBJ1-6; the D gene is possibly TRBD1 (5 bases). CDR1 is SGHDT and CDR2 is YYEEEE in the germline V gene. This CDR3 comprises 16 residues. The ends were cut back, 4 bases at V and 2 bases at J, with 13 bases in the middle. This CDR3 reads CASSPMGGAYNSPLHF. DNA of the CDR3: TGTGCCAGCAGCCCCATGGGGGGGGCCTATAATTCACCCCTCCACTTT.

The J gene is TRBJ2-1, the V gene TRBV7-9, with D possibly being TRBD1 or TRBD2 (5 bases each). CDR1 SEHNR and CDR2 FQNEAQ come from the germline V gene (reference sequence). The CDR3 covers 17 residues. V was pared by 5 bases and J by 1 base, with 18 bases between. CDR3 amino acids: CASSPPIGEGSYNEQFF. CDR3 DNA sequence: TGTGCCAGCAGCCCCCCAATAGGAGAGGGGTCCTACAATGAGCAGTTCTTC.

Only a few counts were recorded for this clonotype. The chain joins TRBV4-2 to TRBJ2-7; TRBD1 matches at 9 bases. The CDR3 has 15 residues. Germline V gene lookup returns CDR1 LGHNA and CDR2 YNFKEQ. Trimming took 3 bases from V and 6 from J; bases not matched to a gene: 9. This chain's CDR3 is CASSHLGQGQAEQYF. In DNA, the CDR3 is TGTGCCAGCAGCCACCTTGGACAGGGGCAGGCCGAGCAGTACTTC.

This chain joins TRBV5-1 and TRBJ2-3; 7 bases map to TRBD2. The trim removed 7 bases at V and 6 bases at J, leaving 17 bases unmatched. This CDR3 is 16 amino acids long. CDR1 SGHRS and CDR2 YFSETQ come from the germline V gene. The CDR3 reads CASPSVCGTIGDTQYF. For the CDR3, the DNA is TGCGCCAGCCCCTCCGTTTGTGGGACTATCGGGGATACGCAGTATTTT.

The chain has TRBV6-5 and TRBJ2-6; D is uncertain. Germline V CDR1 and CDR2: MNHEY, SVGAGI. V shed 2 bases and J shed 3 bases, with 11 bases lying between them. This CDR3 contains 16 residues. The CDR3 nucleotides read TGTGCCAGCAGTTACGAGCTAAGGTTTGGGGCCAACGTCCTGACTTTC. This translates into CASSYELRFGANVLTF.

The gene calls are TRBV12-3 or TRBV12-4 and TRBJ2-4; D might be TRBD1 or TRBD2, each matching 5 bases. Trimming shortened V by 7 bases and J by 2 bases, and 15 bases separated the two germline ends. The CDR3 is made up of 15 amino acids. Here the CDR3 DNA reads TGTGCCAGCACCCATTTCCGGGACCCCAAAAACATTCAGTACTTC. Amino acid sequence: CASTHFRDPKNIQYF.

The table lists this clonotype with a few counts. The rearrangement links TRBV4-3 to TRBJ2-1; 13 nucleotides match TRBD2. Germline V gives CDR1 LGHNA, CDR2 YSLEER. V trimming: 0 bases; J trimming: 9 bases; junction bases outside the gene matches: 5. The CDR3 runs 16 residues. The DNA for the CDR3 is TGCGCCAGCAGCCAAGAGATAGGACTAGCGGGAGTTGAGCAGTTCTTC. It yields the protein CASSQEIGLAGVEQFF.

Only a few counts were recorded for this clonotype. CDR3: CAWSYGSSYNEQFF. Here the CDR3 DNA reads TGTGCCTGGAGTTATGGCAGTAGCTACAATGAGCAGTTCTTC. J is TRBJ2-1 and V is TRBV30; no clear D gene. Trimming pared 2 bases from V and 3 bases from J, leaving 11 bases between. The CDR3 contains 14 residues. Germline CDR1 GTSNPN, CDR2 SVGIG (reference sequence).

This clonotype was picked up one time. V is TRBV13 and J is TRBJ2-5; D gene uncertain. CDR1 PRHDT and CDR2 FYEKMQ come from the germline V gene (reference sequence). This CDR3 region has 14 residues. V lost 4 bases and J lost 4, with 13 bases in between. CDR3 sequence (DNA): TGTGCCAGCAGCTCGCGACTCTGGACAGAGACCCAGTACTTC. It encodes CASSSRLWTETQYF.

V usage is TRBV12-2 and J usage is TRBJ1-5; the DNA was not used to check the table's D call, TRBD1. TRBV12-2 is a pseudogene. The CDR3 loop spans 16 amino acids. The CDR3: CASRTQTPGVNQPQHF. In DNA form, the CDR3 reads TGTGCAAGTCGCACCCAGACCCCAGGGGTCAATCAGCCCCAGCATTTT.

The V call is TRBV5-6, the J call TRBJ2-6; D unresolved. Trimming took 4 bases from V and 0 from J, leaving 17 bases between them. The CDR3 runs 18 residues. CDR1 and CDR2 from the germline V gene are SGHDT and YYEEEE. CDR3 residues: CASSPPSVPHSGANVLTF. The CDR3 DNA reads as TGTGCCAGCAGCCCGCCTTCGGTCCCCCACTCTGGGGCCAACGTCCTGACTTTC.

There are a few counts of this clonotype. The gene calls are TRBV7-8 and TRBJ2-7; D tentatively fits TRBD1 or TRBD2 (6 bases each). Germline values: CDR1 SGHVS, CDR2 FQNEAQ. The V and J ends lost 2 bases and 4 bases respectively, with 18 bases between them. The CDR3 spans 16 residues. The CDR3 spells CASSLIWGAIGYEQYF. In nucleotides, the CDR3 is TGTGCCAGCAGCTTAATATGGGGGGCCATCGGTTACGAGCAGTACTTC.

This rearrangement joins TRBV6-1 to TRBJ2-5; D is possibly TRBD2 (7 bases). This CDR3 has 15 amino acids. Germline V CDR1 and CDR2: MNHNS, SASEGT. The V gene lost 6 bases and the J gene lost 5 bases, with 19 bases spanning the gap. The CDR3 loop is CASRGGASLGETQYF. The DNA for the CDR3 is TGTGCCAGCAGGGGGGGGGCCTCCTTGGGTGAGACCCAGTACTTC.

The chain is built from TRBV3-1 and TRBJ1-4; perhaps TRBD1 as D (6 bases). CDR1 and CDR2 (germline): LGHDT, YNNKEL (reference sequence). V was trimmed by 6 bases and J by 1 base, leaving 18 bases between them. There are 17 residues in the CDR3. CDR3 sequence reads: CASRMTGPPGTNEKLFF. The CDR3 DNA sequence: TGTGCCAGCAGAATGACAGGCCCCCCGGGAACTAATGAAAAACTGTTTTTT.

This clonotype was detected only a few times. The chain uses TRBV13 and TRBJ2-1; 7 nucleotides agree with TRBD2. V shed 4 bases, J shed 6 bases, and the junction held 9 bases outside the gene matches. This CDR3 comprises 15 residues. The germline CDR1 and CDR2 sequences are PRHDT and FYEKMQ (reference sequence). CDR3 sequence reads: CASSSHHGEGNEQFF. DNA of the CDR3: TGTGCCAGCAGCTCACACCATGGGGAGGGCAATGAGCAGTTCTTC.

This clonotype appeared a few times. The V call is TRBV29-1, the J call TRBJ2-5; 9 bases line up with TRBD1. There are 13 residues in the CDR3. The V gene's germline CDR1 is SQVTM and CDR2 ANQGSEA. Germline trimming cut 6 bases from V and 5 bases from J; bases unmatched to any gene: 7. The CDR3 region is CSVGTGSGETQYF. As DNA, the CDR3 is TGCAGCGTCGGGACAGGGAGCGGGGAGACCCAGTACTTC.